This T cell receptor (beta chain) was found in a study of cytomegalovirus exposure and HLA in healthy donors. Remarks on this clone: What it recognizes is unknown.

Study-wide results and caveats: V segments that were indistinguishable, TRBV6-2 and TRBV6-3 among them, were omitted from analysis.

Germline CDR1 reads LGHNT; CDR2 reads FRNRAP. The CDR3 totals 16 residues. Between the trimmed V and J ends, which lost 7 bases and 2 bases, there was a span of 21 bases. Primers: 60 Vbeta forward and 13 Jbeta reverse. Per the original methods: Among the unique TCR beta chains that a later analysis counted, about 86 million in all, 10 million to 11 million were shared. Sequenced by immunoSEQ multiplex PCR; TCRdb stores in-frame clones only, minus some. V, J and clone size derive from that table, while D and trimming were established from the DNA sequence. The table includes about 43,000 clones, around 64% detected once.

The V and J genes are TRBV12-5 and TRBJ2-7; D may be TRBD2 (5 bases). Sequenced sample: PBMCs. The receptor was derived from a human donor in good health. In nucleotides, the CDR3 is TGTGCTAGTGCCTTACCCAGAGGGCGACACGCCTACGAGCAGTACTTC. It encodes CASALPRGRHAYEQYF.